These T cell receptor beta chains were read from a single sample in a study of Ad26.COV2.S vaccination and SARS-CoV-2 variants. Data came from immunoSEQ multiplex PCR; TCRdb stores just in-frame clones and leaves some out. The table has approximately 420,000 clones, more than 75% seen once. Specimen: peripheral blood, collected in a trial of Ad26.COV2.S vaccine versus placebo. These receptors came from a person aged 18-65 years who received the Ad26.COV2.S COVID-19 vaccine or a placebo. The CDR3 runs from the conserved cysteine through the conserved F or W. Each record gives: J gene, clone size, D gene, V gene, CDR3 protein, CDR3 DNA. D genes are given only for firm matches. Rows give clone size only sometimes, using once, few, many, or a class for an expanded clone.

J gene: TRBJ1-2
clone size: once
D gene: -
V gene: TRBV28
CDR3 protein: CASSSSLGQGYTF
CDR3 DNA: TGTGCCAGCAGTTCCTCCCTTGGACAAGGCTACACCTTC

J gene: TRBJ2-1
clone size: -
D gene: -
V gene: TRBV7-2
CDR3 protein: CASSLGAGNRANEQFF
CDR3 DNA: TGTGCCAGCAGCTTAGGGGCGGGGAACCGGGCCAATGAGCAGTTCTTC

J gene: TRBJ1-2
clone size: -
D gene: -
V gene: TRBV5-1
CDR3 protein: CASSSNGTGFRYTF
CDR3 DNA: TGCGCCAGCAGCTCGAATGGGACGGGCTTTCGCTACACCTTC

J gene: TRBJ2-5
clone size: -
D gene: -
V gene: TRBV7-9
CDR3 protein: CASSLLETQYF
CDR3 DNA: TGTGCCAGCAGCTTACTAGAGACCCAGTACTTC

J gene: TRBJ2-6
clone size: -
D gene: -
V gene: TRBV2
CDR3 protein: CASSDPLSGANVLTF
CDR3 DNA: TGTGCCAGCAGTGATCCTCTCTCTGGGGCCAACGTCCTGACTTTC

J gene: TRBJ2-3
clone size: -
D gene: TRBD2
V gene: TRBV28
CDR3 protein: CASSQTAGGPRNTQYF
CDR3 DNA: TGTGCCAGCAGTCAAACAGCGGGGGGGCCAAGGAATACGCAGTATTTT

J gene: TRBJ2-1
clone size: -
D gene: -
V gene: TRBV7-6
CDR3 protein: CASSLARLGGNEQFF
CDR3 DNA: TGTGCCAGCAGCTTAGCGAGGCTAGGGGGGAATGAGCAGTTCTTC

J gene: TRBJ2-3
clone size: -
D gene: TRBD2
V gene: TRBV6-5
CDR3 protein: CASKIAGGTGDTQYF
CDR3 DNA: TGTGCCAGCAAGATAGCGGGGGGGACCGGAGATACGCAGTATTTT

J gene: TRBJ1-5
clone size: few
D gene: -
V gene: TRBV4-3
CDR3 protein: CASSQYQTPTEPQHF
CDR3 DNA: TGCGCCAGCAGCCAATATCAGACCCCGACGGAGCCCCAGCATTTT

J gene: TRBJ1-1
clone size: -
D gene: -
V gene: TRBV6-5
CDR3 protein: CASRRGRDTEAFF
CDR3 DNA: TGTGCCAGCAGGAGAGGGAGGGACACTGAAGCTTTCTTT

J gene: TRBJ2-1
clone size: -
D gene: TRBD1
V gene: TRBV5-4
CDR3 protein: CASSAGTGGWGSEQFF
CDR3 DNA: TGTGCCAGCAGCGCCGGGACAGGGGGCTGGGGTAGTGAGCAGTTCTTC

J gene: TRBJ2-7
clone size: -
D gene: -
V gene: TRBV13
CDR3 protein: CASSFGAEGEQYF
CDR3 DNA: TGTGCCAGCAGCTTTGGGGCCGAGGGGGAGCAGTACTTC

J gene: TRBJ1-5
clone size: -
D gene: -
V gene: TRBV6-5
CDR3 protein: CASRMGGTGKPQHF
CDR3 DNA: TGTGCCAGCAGAATGGGAGGGACCGGGAAGCCCCAGCATTTT

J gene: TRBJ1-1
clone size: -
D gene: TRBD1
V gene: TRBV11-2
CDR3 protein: CASSSTGGASEAFF
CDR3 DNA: TGTGCCAGCAGCTCGACAGGGGGCGCGTCTGAAGCTTTCTTT

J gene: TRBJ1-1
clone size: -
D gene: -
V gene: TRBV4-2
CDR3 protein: CASSQDPRTPNTEAFF
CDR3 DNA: TGTGCCAGCAGCCAAGATCCCAGAACCCCGAACACTGAAGCTTTCTTT

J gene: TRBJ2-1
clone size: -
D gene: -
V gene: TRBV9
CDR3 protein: CASSVSGQYNEQFF
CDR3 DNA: TGTGCCAGCAGCGTTAGCGGACAGTACAATGAGCAGTTCTTC

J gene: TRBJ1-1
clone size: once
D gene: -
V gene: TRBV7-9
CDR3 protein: CASSLFAGNTEAFF
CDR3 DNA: TGTGCCAGCAGCTTATTCGCGGGGAACACTGAAGCTTTCTTT

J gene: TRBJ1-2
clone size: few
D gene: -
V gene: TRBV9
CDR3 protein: CASSGGGEPYGYTF
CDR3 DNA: TGTGCCAGCAGCGGTGGAGGGGAACCCTATGGCTACACCTTC

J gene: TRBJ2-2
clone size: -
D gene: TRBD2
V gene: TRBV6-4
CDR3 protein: CASRKLAGDTGELFF
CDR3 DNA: TGTGCCAGCAGGAAGCTAGCGGGGGACACCGGGGAGCTGTTTTTT

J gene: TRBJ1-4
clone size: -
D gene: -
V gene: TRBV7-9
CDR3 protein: CASSLPGSEKLFF
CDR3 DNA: TGTGCCAGCAGCTTGCCAGGGTCCGAAAAACTGTTTTTT

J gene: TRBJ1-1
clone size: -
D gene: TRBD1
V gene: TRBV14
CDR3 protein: CASSQDLGGPSEAFF
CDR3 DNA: TGTGCCAGCAGCCAAGATTTAGGGGGCCCGTCTGAAGCTTTCTTT

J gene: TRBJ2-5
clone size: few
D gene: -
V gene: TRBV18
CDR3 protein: CASSPRRGAGSETQYF
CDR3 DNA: TGTGCCAGCTCACCACGTCGGGGGGCGGGTTCAGAGACCCAGTACTTC

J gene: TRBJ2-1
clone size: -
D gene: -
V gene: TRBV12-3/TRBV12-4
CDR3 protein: CASSLWGYNEQFF
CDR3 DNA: TGTGCCAGCAGTTTATGGGGGTACAATGAGCAGTTCTTC

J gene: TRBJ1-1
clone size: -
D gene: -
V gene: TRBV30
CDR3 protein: CAWRRALNEAFF
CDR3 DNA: TGTGCCTGGAGGAGGGCCTTAAATGAAGCTTTCTTT

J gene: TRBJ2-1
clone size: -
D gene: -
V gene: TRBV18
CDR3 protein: CASSPPVTDNEQFF
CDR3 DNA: TGTGCCAGCTCACCACCGGTGACAGATAATGAGCAGTTCTTC